This T cell receptor (beta chain) emerged from a study of T cell responses to AZD1222 COVID-19 vaccine. As for this clone: The antigen is undetermined.

Profiled with immunoSEQ multiplex PCR; TCRdb holds only in-frame clones, not every one. The table has around 70,000 clones, 85% to 90% seen once; the top ten hold 4.8%. Regarding the study as a whole: As reported, nearly half of all spike-specific TCRs target variant regions that are unmutated. Clonal diversity was possibly underestimated, and the donors were mostly white British, with more females.

The germline V gene encodes CDR1 SGHAT and CDR2 FQNNGV. V lost 4 bases to trimming and J lost 4 bases; unmatched junction nucleotides: 5. The length of the CDR3 is 14 residues. The sequenced sample was peripheral blood, obtained 28 days after the second dose of the MenACWY control vaccine. The chain carries TRBV11-2 and TRBJ2-5; 8 bases are a match to TRBD2. The clonotype originates from an adult who received the MenACWY meningococcal vaccine as a control. CDR3 amino acids: CASSSTAGAETQYF. CDR3 in DNA: TGTGCCAGCAGCTCTACAGCGGGAGCAGAGACCCAGTACTTC.